This T cell receptor (beta chain) is from a study of blood T cells in healthy people across ages. Regarding the study as a whole: Naive and antigen-experienced cells could not be conclusively compared, given unsorted PBMCs.

This clonotype was observed a handful of times. Antigen specificity is unknown. CDR1 is DFQATT, CDR2 SNEGSKA, per germline (reference sequence). V shed 2 bases, J shed 5 bases, and the junction held 1 base outside the gene matches. This CDR3 contains 13 residues. Alongside a J-beta primer mix, a sample-barcoded 5' primer served in a second PCR lasting about 7 to 12 cycles. Template switching added a 12-random-nucleotide identifier to every cDNA molecule. TCRdb itself ran the 5' RACE reads through MiXCR, one entry per CDR3 protein. The sample has 1.5 million to 2 million distinct CDR3 sequences; approximately 28% are singletons.

The rearrangement links TRBV20-1 to TRBJ2-3; 10 nucleotides align to TRBD2. The sample comprised blood. The receptor comes from a woman in her twenties or thirties in good health. The CDR3 loop is CSARRLAGDTQYF. DNA of the CDR3: TGCAGTGCTAGAAGACTAGCGGGAGATACGCAGTATTTT.